This TCR beta chain is from a study of naive and memory T cell subsets. The germline V gene encodes CDR1 KGHSH and CDR2 LQKENI. The CDR3 has 16 residues. The V and J ends lost 3 bases and 1 base respectively, with 15 bases between them. This clonotype showed up many times. Indicated treatment: skin biopsy from PPD injection site in Mantoux-positive individual. Reverse transcription used DNase-treated unsorted total RNA, aiming for roughly 1 to 1000 ng. A UMI-containing oligonucleotide was joined by 3' ligation to the TCR cDNA template. Reverse transcription of blood and skin TCR RNA was primed at alpha and beta constant regions. Ligated cDNA underwent four rounds of PCR with nested alpha and beta constant region primers and SP2. TCRdb called the UMI-ligation and nested PCR reads again in MiXCR, with one record for every CDR3 protein. Of fewer than 20,000 distinct CDR3 sequences listed, nearly 9.5% are singletons.

The source is an adult in good health. This chain uses TRBV18 with TRBJ1-1; no firm D call. The sequences come from skin, collected from a tuberculin skin test site. CDR3: CASSPGVWNWNTEAFF. The DNA of the CDR3 is TGTGCCAGCTCACCTGGGGTTTGGAACTGGAACACTGAAGCTTTCTTT.